A selection of T cell receptor beta chains follows, all from one sample in a study of patients and donors after allogeneic stem cell transplantation. TCRdb itself ran the RT-PCR reads through MiXCR, one entry per CDR3 protein. Of about 90,000 distinct CDR3 sequences in the sample, roughly 50% are singletons; the top ten hold about 58%. Sequencing input: blood, either unsorted or a sorted T cell fraction (not recorded which). The receptor source for this set is a human donor who was either an allogeneic HSCT recipient or a stem cell or donor lymphocyte infusion donor (not recorded which). It is not recorded whose cells these are; they may come from a transplant donor. The CDR3 runs from the conserved cysteine through the conserved F or W. D genes are given only for firm matches. Size is stated for part of the rows, as once, few or many counts, or as a class when the clone is expanded.

v_call	j_call	d_call	clone_size	cdr3_nt	cdr3_aa
TRBV28	TRBJ1-2	.	.	TGTGCCAGCAGGGGTTCAGGAGAGGTCTACACCTTC	CASRGSGEVYTF
TRBV7-2	TRBJ1-3	.	few	TGTGCCAGCACCCCCGGGGGGGGAGGTTACGGAAACACCATATATTTT	CASTPGGGGYGNTIYF
TRBV27	TRBJ1-6	.	few	TGTGCCAGCAGACAGAAGACAGGAGTCTATAATTCACCCCTCCACTTT	CASRQKTGVYNSPLHF
TRBV5-1	TRBJ1-3	.	.	TGCGCCAGCAGCTTGATGGGGGGTAGAAACACCATATATTTT	CASSLMGGRNTIYF
TRBV7-3	TRBJ1-1	.	few	TGTGCCAGCAGCCTCCGCCCCGGTGGGACCACTGAAGCTTTCTTT	CASSLRPGGTTEAFF
TRBV6-2/TRBV6-3	TRBJ1-1	.	.	TGTGCCAGCAGTTACTACTCTCGGGGCCAGTTTGAAGCTTTCTTT	CASSYYSRGQFEAFF
TRBV7-9	TRBJ1-4	.	many	TGTGCCAGCAGCTTAGAAGGTGGGGGGGCAGGGACACTGTTTTTT	CASSLEGGGAGTLFF
TRBV6-2/TRBV6-3	TRBJ1-1	TRBD1	.	TGTGCCAGCAGTCCCTGGCGGGACAGTAACACTGAAGCTTTCTTT	CASSPWRDSNTEAFF
TRBV12-3/TRBV12-4	TRBJ2-2	.	.	TGTGCCAGCATGACGAACACCGGGGAGCTGTTTTTT	CASMTNTGELFF
TRBV27	TRBJ1-1	.	.	TGTGCCAGCAGTCTTCGACAGACGGGCACTGAAGCTTTCTTT	CASSLRQTGTEAFF
TRBV20-1	TRBJ1-6	.	.	TGCAGTGCTAGGGTAAACAGGAGTGGTAATTCACCCCTCCACTTT	CSARVNRSGNSPLHF
TRBV6-1	TRBJ1-1	.	few	TGTGCCAGCAGTCAACTGAACACTGAAGCTTTCTTT	CASSQLNTEAFF
TRBV27	TRBJ1-1	.	few	TGTGCCAGCAGTCCCAGGGATAACACTGAAGCTTTCTTT	CASSPRDNTEAFF
TRBV28	TRBJ1-2	.	.	TGTGCCAGCAGTTTAGTGGCAGCTCCTCTGAGCTACACCTTC	CASSLVAAPLSYTF
TRBV28	TRBJ1-1	.	.	TGTGCCAGCAGTTCTTTTCTACCCGGACAGCAGAACACTGAAGCTTTCTTT	CASSSFLPGQQNTEAFF
TRBV3-1	TRBJ2-7	.	once	TGTGCCAGCAGCCAAGGGAGCGGTACATTAAGGGAGCAGTACTTC	CASSQGSGTLREQYF
TRBV29-1	TRBJ2-3	.	.	TGCAGCATGAGAGGGGTATCCGATACGCAGTATTTT	CSMRGVSDTQYF
TRBV3-1	TRBJ1-5	.	.	TGTGCCAGCAGCCAAGATTGGGGGGCTAGCAATCAGCCCCAGCATTTT	CASSQDWGASNQPQHF
TRBV29-1	TRBJ1-1	.	few	TGCAGCGTTGTTAGGAGGGTCGGGGGGCTAACTGAAGCTTTCTTT	CSVVRRVGGLTEAFF
TRBV7-2	TRBJ1-5	.	few	TGTGCCAGCAGCCCCCTTTCAGGGCAGCCCCAGCATTTT	CASSPLSGQPQHF
TRBV7-9	TRBJ1-6	TRBD1	.	TGTGCCAGCAGCGAGAACAGGGGAGGCTCACCCCTCCACTTT	CASSENRGGSPLHF
TRBV24-1	TRBJ1-5	.	many	TGTGCCACCAGCCTTAGTAATCAGCCCCAGCATTTT	CATSLSNQPQHF
TRBV12-3/TRBV12-4	TRBJ1-1	.	few	TGTGCCAGCAGTGACCGAGGAGGGGAAGAAGCTTTCTTT	CASSDRGGEEAFF
TRBV15	TRBJ2-7	TRBD2	.	TGTGCCACCAGCAGTGCACCGGGACTAGCGGGTTACGAGCAGTACTTC	CATSSAPGLAGYEQYF
TRBV14	TRBJ1-2	.	few	TGTGCCAGCAGCCTAGTGGGGACTAACTATGGCTACACCTTC	CASSLVGTNYGYTF
TRBV4-1	TRBJ1-4	.	once	TGCGCCAGCAGTCTGGGGGGGAAACTGTTTTTT	CASSLGGKLFF
TRBV25-1	TRBJ2-3	.	.	TGTGCCAGCTCCGGGACAACGCTTACAGATACGCAGTATTTT	CASSGTTLTDTQYF
TRBV27	TRBJ2-1	.	once	TGTGCCAGCATCCGTTATCCCCCTGACAGGTTTTCCTACAATGAGCAGTTCTTC	CASIRYPPDRFSYNEQFF
TRBV28	TRBJ1-1	.	once	TGTGCCAGCAGTTTTTCAGAATATCTGAACACTGAAGCTTTCTTT	CASSFSEYLNTEAFF
TRBV3-1	TRBJ1-2	TRBD1	.	TGTGCCAGCAGCCAAGATGGACAGGTCGGAGGCTACACCTTC	CASSQDGQVGGYTF
TRBV20-1	TRBJ2-7	.	.	TGCAGTGCTAGAGATACGGTTGATTACGAGCAGTACTTC	CSARDTVDYEQYF
TRBV12-3/TRBV12-4	TRBJ1-2	.	.	TGTGCCAGCAGTCCCAGACAGTCAGCTAACTATGGCTACACCTTC	CASSPRQSANYGYTF
TRBV10-3	TRBJ2-3	.	.	TGTGCCATCAGAAAGGACGGGTGGGGCGCAGATACGCAGTATTTT	CAIRKDGWGADTQYF
TRBV6-1	TRBJ1-2	.	.	TGTGCCAGCAGTGAAGCGCAATCCCCTCGGTACTATGGCTACACCTTC	CASSEAQSPRYYGYTF
TRBV24-1	TRBJ1-5	.	many	TGTGCCACCAGTGGGGCTACAGGGAGGTTCAATCAGCCCCAGCATTTT	CATSGATGRFNQPQHF
TRBV7-8	TRBJ1-3	TRBD1	few	TGTGCCAGCAGCGTAGACAGGGGAACTGGAAACACCATATATTTT	CASSVDRGTGNTIYF
TRBV4-1	TRBJ1-4	.	.	TGCGCCAGCAGCTCTCCGGGACAACGAGATGAAAAACTGTTTTTT	CASSSPGQRDEKLFF
TRBV12-3/TRBV12-4	TRBJ1-1	.	.	TGTGCCAGCACCCCAGGGAGGGGTGCTGAAGCTTTCTTT	CASTPGRGAEAFF
TRBV20-1	TRBJ2-7	.	.	TGCAGTGCCGTCACGATGGGAGCAAGCTACGAGCAGTACTTC	CSAVTMGASYEQYF
TRBV5-1	TRBJ2-2	.	.	TGCGCCAGCAGCTTGAACAGACCGAACACCGGGGAGCTGTTTTTT	CASSLNRPNTGELFF
TRBV6-5	TRBJ1-5	.	once	TGTGCCAGCAGTTCCCGACTCGGTCGAAATCACCCCCAGCATTTT	CASSSRLGRNHPQHF
TRBV28	TRBJ1-2	.	.	TGTGCCAGCAGTTGGAGATCCTATGGCTACACCTTC	CASSWRSYGYTF
TRBV20-1	TRBJ1-5	.	few	TGCAGTGCTAGTGTACAGGGAGGGCAGCCCCAGCATTTT	CSASVQGGQPQHF
TRBV20-1	TRBJ2-3	.	few	TGCAGTGCTAGAGAATCGGGGGCGAGGATCTCAACGCAGTATTTT	CSARESGARISTQYF
TRBV5-1	TRBJ1-2	.	.	TGCGCCAGCAGCTTGGAAGGCTCAGGGTCCTACTATGGCTACACCTTC	CASSLEGSGSYYGYTF
TRBV5-1	TRBJ2-7	.	.	TGCGCCAGCAGCTTGTTGTGGTTGGCCTACGAGCAGTACTTC	CASSLLWLAYEQYF
TRBV7-2	TRBJ1-4	.	few	TGTGCCAGCAGCTTAGTTCAGGGGTTCGAAAAACTGTTTTTT	CASSLVQGFEKLFF
TRBV9	TRBJ1-6	.	.	TGTGCCAGCAGCGTAGCAGGTGGGGGGAATTCACCCCTCCACTTT	CASSVAGGGNSPLHF
TRBV12-3/TRBV12-4	TRBJ1-1	.	.	TGTGCCATCACTGGGGGGCGGGAAGCTTTCTTT	CAITGGREAFF
TRBV5-5	TRBJ1-1	.	few	TGTGCCAGCAGCCCGGATTCCGGGCCTAAAGCTTTCTTT	CASSPDSGPKAFF
TRBV6-6	TRBJ1-6	.	.	TGTGCCAGCAGTTACTCCATCAGAAGCTCCTATAATTCACCCCTCCACTTT	CASSYSIRSSYNSPLHF
TRBV19	TRBJ1-5	.	.	TGTGCCAGTACTTTATATTCCGGGAGCAATCAGCCCCAGCATTTT	CASTLYSGSNQPQHF